Listed below are T cell receptor beta chains from one sample, sequenced in a study of blood T cell repertoires in COVID-19. The method was immunoSEQ multiplex PCR; TCRdb's version includes in-frame clones alone and lacks a portion of them. The data hold roughly 220,000 clones, with roughly 80% observed a single time. Sample: peripheral blood. The receptors stem from a woman aged 30 to 39 who had recovered from COVID-19. Each CDR3 is given with its conserved first and last residue.

v_call cdr3_aa
TRBV7-9 CASSLEGGNTEAFF
TRBV5-1 CASSSDSSPLNSPLHF
TRBV3-1/TRBV3-2 CASSQQASGGEQYF
TRBV30 CAWREGRAGGYGYTF
TRBV14 CASSQDRETEAFF
TRBV27 CASSLDRDEQFF
TRBV27 CASSLQQGGPLHF
TRBV6-5 CASHNLQASPLHF
TRBV11-1 CASSDPRASGNEQFF
TRBV7-9 CASSLATSRTDTQYF
TRBV7-3 CASSLAGGDYNEQFF
TRBV28 CASRSTGLAVTSTDTQYF
TRBV28 CASSVVAGTPVDEQFF
TRBV12-3/TRBV12-4 CASTLYGGEQYF
TRBV28 CASSRGQGRGETQYF
TRBV30 CAWRQGAEETQYF
TRBV5-4 CASTLARQVDTEAFF
TRBV11-2 CASSFSGDYGYTF
TRBV19 CASSGTGGNQPQHF
TRBV5-1 CASTPGTTYHEQYF
TRBV28 CASSLTGFHYGYTF